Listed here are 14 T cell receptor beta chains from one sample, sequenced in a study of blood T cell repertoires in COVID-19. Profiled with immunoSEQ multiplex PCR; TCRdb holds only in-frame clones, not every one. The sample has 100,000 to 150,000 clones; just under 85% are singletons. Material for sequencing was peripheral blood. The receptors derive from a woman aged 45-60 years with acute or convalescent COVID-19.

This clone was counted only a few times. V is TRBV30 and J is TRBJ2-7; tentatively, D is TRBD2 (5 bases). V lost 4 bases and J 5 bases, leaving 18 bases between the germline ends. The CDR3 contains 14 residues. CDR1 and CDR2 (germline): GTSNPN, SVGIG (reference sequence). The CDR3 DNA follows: TGTGCCTGGACCCCCAAAGTCCTCGGGGACGAGCAGTACTTC. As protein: CAWTPKVLGDEQYF.

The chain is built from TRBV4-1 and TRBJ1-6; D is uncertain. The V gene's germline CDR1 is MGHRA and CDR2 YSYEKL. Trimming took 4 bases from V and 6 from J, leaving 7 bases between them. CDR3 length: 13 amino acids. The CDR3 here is CASSLPGNSPLHF. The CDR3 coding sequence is TGCGCCAGCAGCCTCCCCGGTAATTCACCCCTCCACTTT.

DNA for the CDR3: TGTGCCAGTATGGCGCTAGCGGGGGGACCGAACACCGGGGAGCTGTTTTTT. It is translated as CASMALAGGPNTGELFF. The chain couples TRBV19 to TRBJ2-2, with 11 bases aligning to TRBD2. The CDR3 loop spans 17 amino acids. Germline values: CDR1 LNHDA, CDR2 SQIVND (reference sequence). After removal of 7 bases from V and 0 bases from J, the junction contained 7 bases not matched to a gene.

CDR3 in amino acids: CASSIDTYTF. The CDR3 nucleotides are TGTGCCAGCAGTATAGACACTTACACCTTC. This chain links TRBV2 with TRBJ1-2; D is unresolved. The V end lost 5 bases, the J end lost 11 bases, and 9 bases lay between the germline ends. This CDR3 is built from 10 residues. Germline values: CDR1 SNHLY, CDR2 FYNNEI.

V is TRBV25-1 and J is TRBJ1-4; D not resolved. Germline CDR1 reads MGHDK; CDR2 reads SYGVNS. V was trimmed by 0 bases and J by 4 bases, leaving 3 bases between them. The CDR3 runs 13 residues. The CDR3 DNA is TGTGCCAGCAGTGAATACCGTAATGAAAAACTGTTTTTT. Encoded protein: CASSEYRNEKLFF.

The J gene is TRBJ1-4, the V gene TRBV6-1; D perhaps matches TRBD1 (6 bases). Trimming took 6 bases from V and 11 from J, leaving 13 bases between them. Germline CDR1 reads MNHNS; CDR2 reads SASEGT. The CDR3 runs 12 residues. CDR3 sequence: CASSEQGSKLFF. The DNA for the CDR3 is TGTGCCAGCAGCGAACAGGGTTCCAAACTGTTTTTT.

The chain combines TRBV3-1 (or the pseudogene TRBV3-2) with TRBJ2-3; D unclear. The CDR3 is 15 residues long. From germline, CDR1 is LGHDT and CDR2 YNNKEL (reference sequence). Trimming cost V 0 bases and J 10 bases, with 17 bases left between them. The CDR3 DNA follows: TGTGCCAGCAGCCAAGATCCCCGCCCCCGGTCGGCGCAGTATTTT. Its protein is CASSQDPRPRSAQYF.

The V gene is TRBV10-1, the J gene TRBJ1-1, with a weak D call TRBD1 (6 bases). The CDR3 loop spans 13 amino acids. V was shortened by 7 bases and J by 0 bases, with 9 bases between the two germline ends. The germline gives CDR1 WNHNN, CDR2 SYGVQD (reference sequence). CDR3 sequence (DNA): TGCGCCAGCAAGACAGGTCTGAACACTGAAGCTTTCTTT. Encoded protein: CASKTGLNTEAFF.

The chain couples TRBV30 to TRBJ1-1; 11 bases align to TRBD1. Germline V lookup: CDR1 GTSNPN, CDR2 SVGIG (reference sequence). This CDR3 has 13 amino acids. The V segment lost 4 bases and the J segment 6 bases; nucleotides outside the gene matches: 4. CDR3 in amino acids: CAWTGQGASEAFF. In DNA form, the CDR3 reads TGTGCCTGGACCGGACAGGGGGCCTCTGAAGCTTTCTTT.

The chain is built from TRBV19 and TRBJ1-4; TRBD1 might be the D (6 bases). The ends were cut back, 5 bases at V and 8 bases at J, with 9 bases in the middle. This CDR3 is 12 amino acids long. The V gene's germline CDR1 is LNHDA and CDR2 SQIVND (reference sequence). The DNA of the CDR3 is TGTGCCAGTAGTCAGGACAGAGAAAAACTGTTTTTT. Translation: CASSQDREKLFF.

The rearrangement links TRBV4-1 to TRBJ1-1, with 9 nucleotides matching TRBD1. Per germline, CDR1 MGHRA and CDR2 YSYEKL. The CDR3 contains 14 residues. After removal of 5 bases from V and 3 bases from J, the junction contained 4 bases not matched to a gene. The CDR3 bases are TGCGCCAGCAGCGCCCGGGACAGGGACACTGAAGCTTTCTTT. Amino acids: CASSARDRDTEAFF.

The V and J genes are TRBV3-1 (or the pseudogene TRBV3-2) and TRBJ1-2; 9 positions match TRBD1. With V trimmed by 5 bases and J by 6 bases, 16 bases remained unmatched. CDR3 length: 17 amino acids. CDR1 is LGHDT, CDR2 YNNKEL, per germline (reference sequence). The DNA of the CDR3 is TGTGCCAGCAGCGACACAGGGGGCCACGCCCCTTCTAATGGCTACACCTTC. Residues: CASSDTGGHAPSNGYTF.

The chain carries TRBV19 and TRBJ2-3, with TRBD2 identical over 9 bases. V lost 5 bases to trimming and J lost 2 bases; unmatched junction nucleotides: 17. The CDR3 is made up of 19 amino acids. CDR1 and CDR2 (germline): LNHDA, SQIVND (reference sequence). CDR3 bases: TGTGCCAGTAGTCCCTTCCTAGCGGGGAGCCTTATTAACACAGATACGCAGTATTTT. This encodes CASSPFLAGSLINTDTQYF.

The CDR3 spells CASTRGSSGNTIYF. The DNA for the CDR3 is TGTGCCAGCACCCGGGGTAGTTCTGGAAACACCATATATTTT. This chain uses TRBV2 with TRBJ1-3; D unresolved. In germline, CDR1 is SNHLY, CDR2 FYNNEI. Deletions cut 7 bases from V and 1 base from J, with 11 bases between. The CDR3 has 14 residues.